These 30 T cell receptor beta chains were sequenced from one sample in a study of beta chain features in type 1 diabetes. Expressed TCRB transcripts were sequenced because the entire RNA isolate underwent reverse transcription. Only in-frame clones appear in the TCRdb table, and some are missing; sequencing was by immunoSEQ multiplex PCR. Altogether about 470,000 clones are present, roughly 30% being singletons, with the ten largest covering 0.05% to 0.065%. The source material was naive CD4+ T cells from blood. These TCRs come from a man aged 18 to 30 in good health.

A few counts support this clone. The CDR3 loop reads CASSEVYEQYF. The CDR3 nucleotides are TGTGCCAGCAGTGAAGTCTACGAGCAGTACTTC. The J gene is TRBJ2-7, the V gene TRBV25-1; D unclear. Germline lookup yields CDR1 MGHDK and CDR2 SYGVNS. Trimming cost V 2 bases and J 3 bases, with 2 bases left between them. The CDR3 consists of 11 residues.

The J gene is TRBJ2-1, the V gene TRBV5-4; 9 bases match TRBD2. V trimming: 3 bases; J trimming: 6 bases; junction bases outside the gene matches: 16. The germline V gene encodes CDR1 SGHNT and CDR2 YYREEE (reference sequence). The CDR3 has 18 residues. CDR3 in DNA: TGTGCCAGCAGCTCACGCGGGGTAGCGGGAGAACGGGTCAATGAGCAGTTCTTC. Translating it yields CASSSRGVAGERVNEQFF. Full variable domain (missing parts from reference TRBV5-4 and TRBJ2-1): ETGVTQSPTHLIKTRGQQVTLRCSSQSGHNTVSWYQQALGQGPQFIFQYYREEENGRGNFPPRFSGLQFPNYSSELNVNALELDDSALYLCASSSRGVAGERVNEQFFGPGTRLTVL.

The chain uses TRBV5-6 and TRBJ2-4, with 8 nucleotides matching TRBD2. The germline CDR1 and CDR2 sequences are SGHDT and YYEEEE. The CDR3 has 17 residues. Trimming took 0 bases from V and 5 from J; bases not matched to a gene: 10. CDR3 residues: CASSLETGGFRENIQYF. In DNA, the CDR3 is TGTGCCAGCAGCTTGGAGACGGGAGGGTTTCGCGAAAACATTCAGTACTTC. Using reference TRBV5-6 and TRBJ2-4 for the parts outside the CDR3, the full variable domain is DAGVTQSPTHLIKTRGQQVTLRCSPKSGHDTVSWYQQALGQGPQFIFQYYEEEERQRGNFPDRFSGHQFPNYSSELNVNALLLGDSALYLCASSLETGGFRENIQYFGAGTRLSVL.

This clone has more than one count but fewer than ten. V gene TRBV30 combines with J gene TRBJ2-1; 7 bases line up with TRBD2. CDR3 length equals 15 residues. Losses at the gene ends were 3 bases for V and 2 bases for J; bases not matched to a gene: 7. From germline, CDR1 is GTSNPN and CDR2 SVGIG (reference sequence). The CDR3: CAWRGPGRTYNEQFF. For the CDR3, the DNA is TGTGCCTGGAGGGGGCCCGGGAGGACCTACAATGAGCAGTTCTTC.

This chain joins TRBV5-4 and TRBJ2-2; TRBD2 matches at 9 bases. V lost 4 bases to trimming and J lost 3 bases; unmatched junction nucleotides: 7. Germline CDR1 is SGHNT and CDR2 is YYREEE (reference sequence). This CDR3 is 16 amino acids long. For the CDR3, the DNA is TGTGCCAGCAGCGCAGGGCGGGAGGGATACACCGGGGAGCTGTTTTTT. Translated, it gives CASSAGREGYTGELFF. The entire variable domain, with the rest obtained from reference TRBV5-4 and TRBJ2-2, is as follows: ETGVTQSPTHLIKTRGQQVTLRCSSQSGHNTVSWYQQALGQGPQFIFQYYREEENGRGNFPPRFSGLQFPNYSSELNVNALELDDSALYLCASSAGREGYTGELFFGEGSRLTVL.

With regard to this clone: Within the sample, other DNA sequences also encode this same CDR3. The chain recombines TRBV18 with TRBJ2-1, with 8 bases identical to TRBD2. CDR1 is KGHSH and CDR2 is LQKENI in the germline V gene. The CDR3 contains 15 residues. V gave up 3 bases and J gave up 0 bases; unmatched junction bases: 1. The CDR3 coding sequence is TGTGCCAGCTCACCCCTAGCGGGCTCCTACAATGAGCAGTTCTTC. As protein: CASSPLAGSYNEQFF.

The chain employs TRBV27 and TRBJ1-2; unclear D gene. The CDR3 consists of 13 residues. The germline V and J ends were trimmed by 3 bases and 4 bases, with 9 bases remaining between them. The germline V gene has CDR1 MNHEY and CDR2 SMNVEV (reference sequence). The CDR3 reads CASSFSLGYGYTF. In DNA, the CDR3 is TGTGCCAGCAGTTTCAGTTTGGGCTATGGCTACACCTTC.

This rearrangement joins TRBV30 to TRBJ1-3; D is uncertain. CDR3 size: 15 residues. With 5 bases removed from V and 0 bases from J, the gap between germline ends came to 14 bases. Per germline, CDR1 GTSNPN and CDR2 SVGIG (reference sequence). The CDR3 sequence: CAWSTESRSGNTIYF. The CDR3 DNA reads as TGTGCCTGGTCAACTGAGTCACGCTCTGGAAACACCATATATTTT.

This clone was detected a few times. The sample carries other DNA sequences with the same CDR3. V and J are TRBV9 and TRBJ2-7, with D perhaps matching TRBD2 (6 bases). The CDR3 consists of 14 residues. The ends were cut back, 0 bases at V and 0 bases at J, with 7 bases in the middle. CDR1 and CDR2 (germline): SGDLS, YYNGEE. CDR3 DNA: TGTGCCAGCAGCGTAGAACTAGCCTCCTACGAGCAGTACTTC. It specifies CASSVELASYEQYF.

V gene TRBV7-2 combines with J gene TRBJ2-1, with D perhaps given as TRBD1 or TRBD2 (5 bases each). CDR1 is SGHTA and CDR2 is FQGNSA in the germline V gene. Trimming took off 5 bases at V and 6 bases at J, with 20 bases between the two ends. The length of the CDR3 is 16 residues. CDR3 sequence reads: CASSPAGTRAGNEQFF. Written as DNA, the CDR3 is TGTGCCAGCAGCCCGGCCGGGACCCGGGCGGGCAATGAGCAGTTCTTC.

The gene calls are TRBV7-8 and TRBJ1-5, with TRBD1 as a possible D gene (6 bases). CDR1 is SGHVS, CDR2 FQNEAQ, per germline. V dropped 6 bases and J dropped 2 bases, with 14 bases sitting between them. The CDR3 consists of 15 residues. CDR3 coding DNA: TGTGCCAGCAGTCCTACAGGGAAGGGCAATCAGCCCCAGCATTTT. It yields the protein CASSPTGKGNQPQHF.

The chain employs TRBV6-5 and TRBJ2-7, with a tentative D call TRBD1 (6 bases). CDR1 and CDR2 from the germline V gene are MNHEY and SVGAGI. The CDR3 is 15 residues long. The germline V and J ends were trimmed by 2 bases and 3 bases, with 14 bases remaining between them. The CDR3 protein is CASSYARKGGYEQYF. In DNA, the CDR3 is TGTGCCAGCAGTTACGCCAGGAAAGGGGGCTACGAGCAGTACTTC.

The CDR3 loop reads CASSPRGTTGETQYF. The CDR3 bases are TGTGCCAGCAGCCCCCGCGGGACTACAGGAGAGACCCAGTACTTC. The V call is TRBV7-9, the J call TRBJ2-5; 7 bases fit TRBD2. This CDR3 has 15 amino acids. Germline assignment: CDR1 SEHNR and CDR2 FQNEAQ (reference sequence). Germline trimming cut 5 bases from V and 4 bases from J; bases unmatched to any gene: 10.

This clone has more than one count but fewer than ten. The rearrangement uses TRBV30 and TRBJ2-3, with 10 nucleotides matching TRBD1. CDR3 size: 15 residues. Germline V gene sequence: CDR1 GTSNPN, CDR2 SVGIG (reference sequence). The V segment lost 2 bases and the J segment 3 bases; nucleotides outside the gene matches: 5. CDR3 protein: CAWSPGTGETDTQYF. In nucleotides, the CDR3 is TGTGCCTGGAGTCCTGGGACAGGGGAGACAGATACGCAGTATTTT.

CDR3 DNA sequence: TGTGCCAGTTTCCTCGGACAGGGCCTGCAAGAGACCCAGTACTTC. This sequence encodes CASFLGQGLQETQYF. This sequence joins TRBV19 and TRBJ2-5; 8 bases are a match to TRBD1. After removal of 8 bases from V and 2 bases from J, the junction contained 10 bases not matched to a gene. The CDR3 length is 15 residues. Germline-derived CDR1 and CDR2 are LNHDA and SQIVND (reference sequence).

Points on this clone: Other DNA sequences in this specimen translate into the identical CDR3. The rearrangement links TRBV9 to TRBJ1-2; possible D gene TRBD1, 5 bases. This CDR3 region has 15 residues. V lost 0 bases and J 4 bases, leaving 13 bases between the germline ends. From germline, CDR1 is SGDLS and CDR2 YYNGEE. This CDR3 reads CASSVAGGLGYGYTF. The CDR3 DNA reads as TGTGCCAGCAGCGTAGCTGGGGGTTTAGGCTATGGCTACACCTTC.

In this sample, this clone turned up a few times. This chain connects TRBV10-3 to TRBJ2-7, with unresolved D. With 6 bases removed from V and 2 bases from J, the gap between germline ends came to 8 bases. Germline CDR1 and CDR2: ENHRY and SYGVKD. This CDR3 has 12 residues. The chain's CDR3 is CAISLNPYEQYF. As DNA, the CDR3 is TGTGCCATCAGCCTTAATCCCTACGAGCAGTACTTC.

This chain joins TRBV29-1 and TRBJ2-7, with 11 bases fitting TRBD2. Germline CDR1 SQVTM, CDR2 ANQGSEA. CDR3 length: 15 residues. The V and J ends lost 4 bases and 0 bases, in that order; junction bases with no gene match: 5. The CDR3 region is CSVGVAGGLSYEQYF. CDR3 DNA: TGCAGCGTTGGAGTAGCGGGAGGGCTCTCCTACGAGCAGTACTTC.

The CDR3 DNA follows: TGCAGCGGGGGAGCGGGAGGGCAGGAGACCCAGTACTTC. Translating gives CSGGAGGQETQYF. The chain joins TRBV29-1 to TRBJ2-5; 10 bases fit TRBD2. V shed 7 bases, J shed 5 bases, and the junction held 7 bases outside the gene matches. CDR3 length equals 13 residues. The germline V gene encodes CDR1 SQVTM and CDR2 ANQGSEA.

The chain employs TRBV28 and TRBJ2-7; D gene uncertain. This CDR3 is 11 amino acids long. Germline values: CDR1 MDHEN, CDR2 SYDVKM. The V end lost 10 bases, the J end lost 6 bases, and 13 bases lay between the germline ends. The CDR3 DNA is TGTGCCACTCATGCTGCGTTCGAGCAGTACTTC. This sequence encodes CATHAAFEQYF.

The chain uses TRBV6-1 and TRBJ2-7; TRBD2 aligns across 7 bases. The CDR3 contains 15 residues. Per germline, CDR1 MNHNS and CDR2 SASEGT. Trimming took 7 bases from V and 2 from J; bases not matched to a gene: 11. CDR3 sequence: CASILWGGSAYEQYF. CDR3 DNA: TGTGCCAGCATTCTTTGGGGGGGGAGCGCCTACGAGCAGTACTTC.

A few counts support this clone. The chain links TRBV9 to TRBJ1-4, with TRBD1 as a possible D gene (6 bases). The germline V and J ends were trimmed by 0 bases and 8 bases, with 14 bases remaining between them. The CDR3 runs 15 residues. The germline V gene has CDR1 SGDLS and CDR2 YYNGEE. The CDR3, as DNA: TGTGCCAGCAGCGTAGGTTTACAGGGTCGGGAAAAACTGTTTTTT. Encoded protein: CASSVGLQGREKLFF.

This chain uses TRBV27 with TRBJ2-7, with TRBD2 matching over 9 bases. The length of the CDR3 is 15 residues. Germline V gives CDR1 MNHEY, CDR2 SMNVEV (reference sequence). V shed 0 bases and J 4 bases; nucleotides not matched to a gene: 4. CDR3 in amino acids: CASSLSGLAGYEQYF. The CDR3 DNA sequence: TGTGCCAGCAGTTTATCAGGTCTAGCGGGGTACGAGCAGTACTTC.

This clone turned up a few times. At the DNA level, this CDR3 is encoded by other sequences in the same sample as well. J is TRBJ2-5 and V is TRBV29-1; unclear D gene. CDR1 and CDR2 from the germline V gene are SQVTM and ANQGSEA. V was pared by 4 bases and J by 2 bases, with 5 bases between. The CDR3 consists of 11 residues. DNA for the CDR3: TGCAGCGTTGGACCACAAGAGACCCAGTACTTC. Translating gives CSVGPQETQYF.

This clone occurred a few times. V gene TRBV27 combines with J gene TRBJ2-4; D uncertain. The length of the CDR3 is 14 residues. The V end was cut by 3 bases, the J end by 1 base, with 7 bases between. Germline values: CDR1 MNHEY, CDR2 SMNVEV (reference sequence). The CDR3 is CASSLSGAKNIQYF. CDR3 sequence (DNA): TGTGCCAGCAGTTTGAGTGGGGCCAAAAACATTCAGTACTTC.

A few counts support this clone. This chain's CDR3 is CASSEHQGTNEKLFF. The CDR3 coding sequence is TGTGCCAGCAGTGAACACCAGGGCACTAATGAAAAACTGTTTTTT. The chain joins TRBV25-1 to TRBJ1-4; maybe TRBD1 (5 bases). V lost 2 bases and J lost 2, with 9 bases in between. Germline V gene data show CDR1 as MGHDK and CDR2 as SYGVNS. CDR3 length equals 15 residues.

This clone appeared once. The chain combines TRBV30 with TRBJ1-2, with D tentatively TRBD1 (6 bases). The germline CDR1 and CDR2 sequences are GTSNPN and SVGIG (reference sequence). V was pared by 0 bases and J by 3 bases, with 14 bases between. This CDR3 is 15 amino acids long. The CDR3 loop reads CAWSVRRDTYYGYTF. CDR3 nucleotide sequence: TGTGCCTGGAGTGTACGGAGGGACACTTACTATGGCTACACCTTC.

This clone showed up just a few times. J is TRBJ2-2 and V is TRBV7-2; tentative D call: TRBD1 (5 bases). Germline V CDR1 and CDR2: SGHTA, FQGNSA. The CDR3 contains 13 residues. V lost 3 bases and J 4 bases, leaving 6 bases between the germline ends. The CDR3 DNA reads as TGTGCCAGCAGCTTCAGGGCCACCGGGGAGCTGTTTTTT. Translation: CASSFRATGELFF.

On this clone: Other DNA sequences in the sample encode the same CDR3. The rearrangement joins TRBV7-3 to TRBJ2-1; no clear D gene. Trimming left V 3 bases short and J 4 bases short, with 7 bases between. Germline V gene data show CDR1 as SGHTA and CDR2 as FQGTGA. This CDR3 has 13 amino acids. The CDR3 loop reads CASSLGSYNEQFF. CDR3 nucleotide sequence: TGTGCCAGCAGCTTGGGCTCTTACAATGAGCAGTTCTTC.

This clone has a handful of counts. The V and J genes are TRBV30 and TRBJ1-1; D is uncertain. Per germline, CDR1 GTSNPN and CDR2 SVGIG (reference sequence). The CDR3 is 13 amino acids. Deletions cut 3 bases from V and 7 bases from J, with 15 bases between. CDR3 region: CAWRSKREFEAFF. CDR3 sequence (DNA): TGTGCCTGGAGATCCAAGAGGGAGTTTGAAGCTTTCTTT. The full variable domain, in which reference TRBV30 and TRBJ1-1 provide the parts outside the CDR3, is SQTIHQWPATLVQPVGSPLSLECTVEGTSNPNLYWYRQAAGRGLQLLFYSVGIGQISSEVPQNLSASRPQDRQFILSSKKLLLSDSGFYLCAWRSKREFEAFFGQGTRLTVV.